A selection of T cell receptor beta chains follows, all from one sample in a study of T cell repertoires in aging, cancer and after chemotherapy. TCRdb fed the multiplex PCR reads into MiXCR, producing one record per CDR3 protein. Among 2,000 to 2,500 distinct CDR3 sequences, more than 25% were seen once, and the ten largest hold roughly a sixth. Sequencing was carried out using blood. The source of these receptors is a human donor with a solid tumor. Each CDR3 is given with its conserved first and last residue. The D gene is left open where the match is weak.

>TRBV9|TRBD1|15|TRBJ2-5
CASSVGQGVDETQYF
>TRBV14|TRBD2|16|TRBJ2-7
CASSQDGLAERYEQYF
>TRBV19|TRBD1|16|TRBJ1-3
CASRRGQGKSGNTIYF
>TRBV6-5|-|15|TRBJ1-2
CASSYLPGSTYGYTF
>TRBV19|-|13|TRBJ2-2
CASSIGATGELFF
>TRBV4-2|TRBD2|15|TRBJ2-7
CASSQDSGSSYEQYF
>TRBV19|TRBD2|15|TRBJ2-2
CASSMGLAGGGELFF
>TRBV29-1|-|11|TRBJ2-7
CSVPEGHEQYF
>TRBV7-2|-|16|TRBJ2-1
CASSLAGAYANNEQFF
>TRBV20-1|-|13|TRBJ1-1
CSARGGFDTEAFF
>TRBV4-3|-|16|TRBJ2-1
CASSQEVAEAYNEQFF
>TRBV19|-|14|TRBJ1-2
CASSIGQAYYGYTF
>TRBV7-9|-|12|TRBJ2-6
CASGTGANVLTF